This T cell receptor beta chain was recovered during a study of early T cells in non-severe SARS-CoV-2 infection. Study as a whole: The sequenced material was bulk RNA from unsorted whole blood, and its chains were unpaired.

In germline, CDR1 is SNHLY, CDR2 FYNNEI. Between the trimmed V and J ends, which lost 8 bases and 3 bases, there was a span of 18 bases. The CDR3 is 15 amino acids. MiXCR, run by TCRdb on the 5' RACE reads, gives a single entry per CDR3 protein. This sample has 60,000 to 75,000 distinct CDR3 sequences; over 9.5% occur once, and the top ten carry more than 1.2%. This clonotype has at least ten counts. This specimen consisted of whole blood, obtained at baseline. The chain couples TRBV2 to TRBJ2-3, with D possibly matching TRBD2 (6 bases). The clonotype comes from an adult who was a healthcare worker with PCR-confirmed SARS-CoV-2 infection or an uninfected control (not recorded which). CDR3: CASYPGRDGTDTQYF. CDR3 nucleotides: TGTGCCAGCTACCCCGGGAGAGATGGGACAGATACGCAGTATTTT.